These 30 T cell receptor beta chains share one sample of origin, sequenced in a study of blood T cell repertoires in COVID-19. Assay used: immunoSEQ multiplex PCR; TCRdb lists only in-frame clones, some missing. The data show some 98,000 clones, around 83% seen once. Sample: peripheral blood. These receptors were collected from a man between 60 and 70 years old with acute or convalescent COVID-19.

There are a few counts of this clone. The chain has TRBV6-1 and TRBJ2-1, with TRBD2 matching 8 bases. The germline V gene encodes CDR1 MNHNS and CDR2 SASEGT. The CDR3 covers 15 residues. Trimming cost V 1 base and J 8 bases; bases outside gene matches: 7. CDR3 nucleotide sequence: TGTGCCAGCAGTGAAGGGTATAGCGGGGTAGATGAGCAGTTCTTC. This codes for CASSEGYSGVDEQFF.

The chain has TRBV14 and TRBJ1-1, with 8 nucleotides matching TRBD1. CDR1 is SGHDN, CDR2 FVKESK, per germline. There are 17 residues in the CDR3. The V gene end was trimmed by 0 bases and the J gene end by 5 bases; junction bases not matched to a gene: 11. The CDR3 sequence: CASSQDRDRWGRTEAFF. The CDR3, as DNA: TGTGCCAGCAGCCAAGATCGGGACAGGTGGGGAAGGACTGAAGCTTTCTTT. The variable domain in full, with the rest retrieved from reference TRBV14 and TRBJ1-1, is EAGVTQFPSHSVIEKGQTVTLRCDPISGHDNLYWYRRVMGKEIKFLLHFVKESKQDESGMPNNRFLAERTGGTYSTLKVQPAELEDSGVYFCASSQDRDRWGRTEAFFGQGTRLTVV.

V is TRBV28 and J is TRBJ2-4; 8 bases align to TRBD1. With V trimmed by 8 bases and J by 6 bases, 12 bases remained unmatched. CDR3 length: 15 residues. Germline loops: CDR1 MDHEN, CDR2 SYDVKM. The DNA of the CDR3 is TGTGCCAGCCAGGTCCGCCGACAGGGGTCAAACATTCAGTACTTC. Translation gives CASQVRRQGSNIQYF.

The chain couples TRBV7-2 to TRBJ1-1; 11 bases line up with TRBD1. V lost 5 bases, J lost 5 bases, and 7 bases stayed unmatched. The CDR3 totals 15 residues. The V gene's germline CDR1 is SGHTA and CDR2 FQGNSA. CDR3 DNA sequence: TGTGCCAGCAGCCCACGGACAGGGGGCTTTACTGAAGCTTTCTTT. This codes for CASSPRTGGFTEAFF.

The chain couples TRBV7-2 to TRBJ2-3; 7 bases line up with TRBD1. Trimming at V came to 5 bases and at J to 2 bases, leaving 7 bases not matched to a gene. The CDR3 contains 15 residues. CDR1 SGHTA and CDR2 FQGNSA come from the germline V gene. The CDR3 region has the DNA TGTGCCAGCAGCAGTAGACAGGGACCCACAGATACGCAGTATTTT. Amino acids: CASSSRQGPTDTQYF.

This clone was counted between two and nine times. This sequence joins TRBV2 and TRBJ1-5; 12 nucleotides align to TRBD1. Germline CDR1 and CDR2: SNHLY and FYNNEI. V dropped 5 bases and J dropped 6; count of bases not matched to a gene: 5. This CDR3 has 15 residues. The CDR3 loop reads CASSNRDRGRQPQHF. The CDR3 DNA sequence: TGTGCCAGCAGTAACAGGGACAGGGGGCGTCAGCCCCAGCATTTT.

V usage is TRBV18 and J usage is TRBJ1-3; D possibly corresponds to TRBD1 (5 bases). V was cut by 2 bases and J by 0 bases, with 11 bases left in between. The CDR3 length is 16 residues. The germline gives CDR1 KGHSH, CDR2 LQKENI. The CDR3 DNA is TGTGCCAGCTCACCATGGGACTCCAGCTCTGGAAACACCATATATTTT. Residues: CASSPWDSSSGNTIYF.

V is TRBV6-4 and J is TRBJ1-2; no firm D call. The CDR3 is 13 amino acids. Germline V gene sequence: CDR1 MRHNA, CDR2 SNTAGT. V lost 4 bases and J 2 bases, leaving 8 bases between the germline ends. CDR3 sequence: CASSASRNYGYTF. DNA for the CDR3: TGTGCCAGCAGTGCTAGCAGAAACTATGGCTACACCTTC.

The chain links TRBV29-1 to TRBJ1-1; TRBD1 agrees at 7 bases. The germline CDR1 and CDR2 sequences are SQVTM and ANQGSEA. V lost 5 bases, J lost 0 bases, and 3 bases stayed unmatched. CDR3 size: 13 residues. The CDR3 region has the DNA TGCAGCGTTAGGGGACAGCTGAACACTGAAGCTTTCTTT. This sequence encodes CSVRGQLNTEAFF.

The gene calls are TRBV9 and TRBJ1-2, with D perhaps TRBD1 (5 bases). The CDR3 covers 12 residues. Trimming took off 6 bases at V and 4 bases at J, with 10 bases between the two ends. The germline V gene encodes CDR1 SGDLS and CDR2 YYNGEE. The chain's CDR3 is CASKRQSYGYTF. Written as DNA, the CDR3 is TGTGCCAGCAAAAGACAGAGCTATGGCTACACCTTC.

V gene TRBV9 combines with J gene TRBJ2-3; 12 nucleotides agree with TRBD2. V was clipped by 0 bases and J by 4 bases; unmatched bases: 3. In germline, CDR1 is SGDLS, CDR2 YYNGEE. The CDR3 is 16 amino acids. This chain's CDR3 is CASSVASSGGADTQYF. The CDR3 nucleotides are TGTGCCAGCAGCGTAGCGTCTAGCGGGGGGGCAGATACGCAGTATTTT.

This chain links TRBV19 with TRBJ1-5; D is ambiguous. Germline CDR1 and CDR2: LNHDA and SQIVND (reference sequence). V shed 9 bases and J shed 4 bases, with 16 bases lying between them. The CDR3 runs to 14 residues. The CDR3: CASQSGQTNQPQHF. CDR3 nucleotides: TGTGCCAGCCAAAGTGGGCAGACAAATCAGCCCCAGCATTTT.

V is TRBV20-1 and J is TRBJ1-6; a weak D match, TRBD1 (6 bases). Germline V gene sequence: CDR1 DFQATT, CDR2 SNEGSKA (reference sequence). The CDR3 is 15 amino acids. The ends were cut back, 3 bases at V and 7 bases at J, with 16 bases in the middle. The DNA of the CDR3 is TGCAGTGCTAGTGTAGGGGGGGCCGGCAATTCACCCCTCCACTTT. This translates into CSASVGGAGNSPLHF.

This rearrangement joins TRBV4-1 to TRBJ2-3; D remains unclear. Germline V gene data show CDR1 as MGHRA and CDR2 as YSYEKL. V was cut by 1 base and J by 5 bases, with 16 bases left in between. The CDR3 is 16 amino acids. Here the CDR3 reads CASSQVFGGRGDTQYF. CDR3 bases: TGCGCCAGCAGCCAAGTCTTTGGTGGCCGCGGAGATACGCAGTATTTT.

The chain recombines TRBV10-3 with TRBJ2-1; TRBD1 matches at 8 bases. Germline V gives CDR1 ENHRY, CDR2 SYGVKD. The CDR3 runs to 16 residues. With 5 bases clipped from V and 6 bases from J, the junction kept 12 bases outside the gene matches. This CDR3 is CAISPTTGVRVNEQFF. The CDR3 DNA follows: TGTGCCATCAGTCCGACGACAGGGGTGCGGGTCAATGAGCAGTTCTTC.

J is TRBJ2-2 and V is TRBV9; D unresolved. The CDR3 covers 14 residues. CDR1 is SGDLS, CDR2 YYNGEE, per germline. Deletions cut 0 bases from V and 4 bases from J, with 7 bases between. CDR3 DNA sequence: TGTGCCAGCAGCGTAGGAGGTAGCACCGGGGAGCTGTTTTTT. It is translated as CASSVGGSTGELFF.

In its sample, this clone was seen once. Distinct nucleotide sequences in the sample also encode this CDR3. The chain couples TRBV5-1 to TRBJ2-1; D is possibly TRBD1 (6 bases). The V gene's germline CDR1 is SGHRS and CDR2 YFSETQ. The V end was cut by 0 bases, the J end by 4 bases, with 8 bases between. The CDR3 is 14 residues long. CDR3: CASSLGTEYNEQFF. CDR3 coding DNA: TGCGCCAGCAGCTTGGGGACAGAATACAATGAGCAGTTCTTC.

The genes are TRBV28 and TRBJ1-5; D unresolved. CDR1 and CDR2 from the germline V gene are MDHEN and SYDVKM. V lost 5 bases and J lost 9, with 11 bases in between. The CDR3 loop spans 12 amino acids. CDR3 sequence (DNA): TGTGCCAGCAGTGAACAACGAGGGCCCCAGCATTTT. Protein product: CASSEQRGPQHF. Combining the CDR3 with reference TRBV28 and TRBJ1-5 gives the whole variable domain DVKVTQSSRYLVKRTGEKVFLECVQDMDHENMFWYRQDPGLGLRLIYFSYDVKMKEKGDIPEGYSVSREKKERFSLILESASTNQTSMYLCASSEQRGPQHFGDGTRLSIL.

The chain couples TRBV20-1 to TRBJ1-2; D gene uncertain. V was cut by 3 bases and J by 2 bases, with 13 bases left in between. This CDR3 is 14 amino acids long. Germline V gene data show CDR1 as DFQATT and CDR2 as SNEGSKA (reference sequence). The CDR3 DNA reads TGCAGTGCTAGTACTTCGCAAACGAACTATGGCTACACCTTC. It translates to CSASTSQTNYGYTF.

V usage is TRBV19 and J usage is TRBJ2-3; 7 bases line up with TRBD1. The CDR3 runs 15 residues. CDR1 and CDR2 from the germline V gene are LNHDA and SQIVND (reference sequence). V lost 1 base and J lost 3; bases outside the gene matches: 4. In nucleotides, the CDR3 is TGTGCCAGTAGTATAGGTCGGACAGGAACAGATACGCAGTATTTT. As protein: CASSIGRTGTDTQYF.

This chain connects TRBV7-9 to TRBJ1-6; D is unresolved. Germline CDR1 SEHNR, CDR2 FQNEAQ (reference sequence). The CDR3 is made up of 14 amino acids. The V end was cut by 1 base, the J end by 6 bases, with 7 bases between. The CDR3 is CASSLEVANSPLHF. The CDR3, as DNA: TGTGCCAGCAGCTTAGAGGTAGCTAATTCACCCCTCCACTTT.

This chain links TRBV28 with TRBJ1-5; maybe TRBD1 (5 bases). Germline loops: CDR1 MDHEN, CDR2 SYDVKM. V shed 6 bases and J shed 2 bases, with 11 bases lying between them. The CDR3 totals 14 residues. The CDR3 here is CASRLGGGNQPQHF. The CDR3 DNA sequence: TGTGCCAGCAGGCTGGGGGGGGGCAATCAGCCCCAGCATTTT. The whole variable domain, remainder taken from reference TRBV28 and TRBJ1-5, is DVKVTQSSRYLVKRTGEKVFLECVQDMDHENMFWYRQDPGLGLRLIYFSYDVKMKEKGDIPEGYSVSREKKERFSLILESASTNQTSMYLCASRLGGGNQPQHFGDGTRLSIL.

The genes are TRBV5-6 and TRBJ1-1; perhaps TRBD1 as D (5 bases). Trimming cost V 5 bases and J 10 bases, with 18 bases left between them. Germline CDR1 SGHDT, CDR2 YYEEEE. This CDR3 is built from 13 residues. The chain's CDR3 is CASSSGGVRVAFF. CDR3 bases: TGTGCCAGCAGTTCCGGGGGGGTTCGAGTAGCTTTCTTT.

This chain uses TRBV3-1 (or the pseudogene TRBV3-2) with TRBJ2-7; 8 nucleotides line up with TRBD2. The CDR3 runs to 16 residues. V gave up 3 bases and J gave up 2 bases; unmatched junction bases: 9. The germline CDR1 and CDR2 sequences are LGHDT and YNNKEL (reference sequence). The CDR3, as DNA: TGTGCCAGCAGCCAGGGCCGGACTAGCAGGACCTACGAGCAGTACGTC. This encodes CASSQGRTSRTYEQYV.

The chain recombines TRBV2 with TRBJ1-1; D gene ambiguous. CDR3 length: 12 residues. Germline-derived CDR1 and CDR2 are SNHLY and FYNNEI. The ends were cut back, 8 bases at V and 4 bases at J, with 11 bases in the middle. The CDR3 loop is CASVGVSTEAFF. Written as DNA, the CDR3 is TGTGCCAGCGTCGGGGTGAGCACTGAAGCTTTCTTT.

The gene calls are TRBV19 and TRBJ1-5; weak D call: TRBD1 (5 bases). The CDR3 is 15 residues long. The V end lost 5 bases, the J end lost 1 base, and 12 bases lay between the germline ends. Per germline, CDR1 LNHDA and CDR2 SQIVND (reference sequence). CDR3 sequence reads: CASSESGLSNQPQHF. CDR3 nucleotide sequence: TGTGCCAGTAGTGAATCAGGGCTAAGCAATCAGCCCCAGCATTTT.

This rearrangement joins TRBV2 to TRBJ2-2; D gene unclear. This CDR3 region has 13 residues. Germline V gives CDR1 SNHLY, CDR2 FYNNEI. The ends were cut back, 5 bases at V and 5 bases at J, with 9 bases in the middle. The CDR3 DNA sequence: TGTGCCAGCAGTTTCGGGTGGACCGGGGAGCTGTTTTTT. Protein: CASSFGWTGELFF.

Concerning this clone itself: This could be a read error, since a much larger clone is one nucleotide away. The V call is TRBV6-5, the J call TRBJ2-5; maybe TRBD2 (5 bases). Germline CDR1 reads MNHEY; CDR2 reads SVGAGI. V lost 10 bases and J lost 1, with 19 bases in between. The CDR3 contains 15 residues. The CDR3 spells CATPRLGEGQETQYF. Here the CDR3 DNA reads TGTGCCACCCCGCGCCTGGGAGAAGGCCAAGAGACCCAGTACTTC.

V and J are TRBV12-3 or TRBV12-4 and TRBJ1-2; D is possibly TRBD1 (6 bases). Trimming stripped 4 bases from V and 10 bases from J, with 13 bases between. This CDR3 spans 12 amino acids. CDR3 DNA sequence: TGTGCCAGCAGTTCCCCGGGACAAATCTACACCTTC. Encoded protein: CASSSPGQIYTF.

V is TRBV3-1 (or the pseudogene TRBV3-2) and J is TRBJ2-5; TRBD1 aligns across 10 bases. The CDR3 extends over 15 amino acids. V dropped 1 base and J dropped 4; count of bases not matched to a gene: 3. The germline V gene encodes CDR1 LGHDT and CDR2 YNNKEL (reference sequence). CDR3 bases: TGTGCCAGCAGCCAAGCGGACAGGGGGGGAGAGACCCAGTACTTC. Encoded protein: CASSQADRGGETQYF.